The 13 T cell receptor beta chains given below trace back to one sample, sequenced in a study of blood T cell repertoires in COVID-19. The data were produced by immunoSEQ multiplex PCR, yet TCRdb's version contains in-frame clones alone and is incomplete. The repertoire has a few hundred thousand clones, about 88% of them found once; the top ten carry roughly 2%. The sample was PBMCs or T cells enriched from blood (not recorded which). The receptors stem from a woman aged 55-75 years in a cohort exposed to, infected with or recovered from COVID-19 (not recorded which).

This clone turned up a few times. This specimen includes other DNA sequences encoding the same CDR3. The chain combines TRBV28 with TRBJ2-1; D possibly corresponds to TRBD1 (6 bases). The CDR3 loop spans 14 amino acids. CDR1 MDHEN and CDR2 SYDVKM come from the germline V gene. V lost 2 bases, J lost 7 bases, and 12 bases lay in between. In DNA, the CDR3 is TGTGCCAGCAGTTTAGCACCGAGGGGGAATGAGCAGTTCTTC. Amino acids: CASSLAPRGNEQFF.

This chain uses TRBV2 with TRBJ2-7; a possible D gene is TRBD2 (5 bases). The CDR3 length is 12 residues. Germline lookup yields CDR1 SNHLY and CDR2 FYNNEI. V was pared by 8 bases and J by 4 bases, with 12 bases between. DNA of the CDR3: TGTGCCAGCGTTGGAGGCGGTTACGAGCAGTACTTC. This encodes CASVGGGYEQYF.

This chain uses TRBV9 with TRBJ1-6; 9 bases map to TRBD1. Germline lookup yields CDR1 SGDLS and CDR2 YYNGEE. The CDR3 totals 14 residues. The junction had 3 bases not matched to a gene; V was cut back by 3 bases and J by 8 bases. CDR3 nucleotides: TGTGCCAGCAGCGCTGGACAGGGGCATTCACCCCTCCACTTT. Amino acid sequence: CASSAGQGHSPLHF. Full variable domain (outside the CDR3, taken from reference TRBV9 and TRBJ1-6): DSGVTQTPKHLITATGQRVTLRCSPRSGDLSVYWYQQSLDQGLQFLIQYYNGEERAKGNILERFSAQQFPDLHSELNLSSLELGDSALYFCASSAGQGHSPLHFGNGTRLTVT.

This clone was seen more than once but under ten times. This rearrangement joins TRBV19 to TRBJ2-7; a possible D gene is TRBD1 (6 bases). The CDR3 has 13 residues. Germline values: CDR1 LNHDA, CDR2 SQIVND (reference sequence). Deletions cut 5 bases from V and 3 bases from J, with 11 bases between. The CDR3 protein is CASSEDRRYEQYF. The CDR3 DNA is TGTGCCAGTAGTGAAGACAGGCGCTACGAGCAGTACTTC.

The sample holds a few counts of this clone. The chain couples TRBV6-4 to TRBJ2-3; TRBD2 agrees at 10 bases. CDR3 size: 16 residues. The V and J ends lost 6 bases and 3 bases, in that order; junction bases with no gene match: 9. Germline V gene data show CDR1 as MRHNA and CDR2 as SNTAGT. CDR3: CASSTLAGVGTDTQYF. DNA for the CDR3: TGTGCCAGCAGCACTCTAGCGGGAGTGGGAACAGATACGCAGTATTTT.

V gene TRBV10-3 combines with J gene TRBJ1-1; 9 bases line up with TRBD1. V trimming: 5 bases; J trimming: 4 bases; junction bases outside the gene matches: 8. The CDR3 covers 15 residues. The germline gives CDR1 ENHRY, CDR2 SYGVKD. The CDR3 DNA sequence: TGTGCCATCAGTCCAACAGGGGGCTTAAGCACTGAAGCTTTCTTT. It codes for CAISPTGGLSTEAFF.

V and J are TRBV19 and TRBJ2-2; 8 positions agree with TRBD1. The CDR3 is 15 residues long. J lost 7 bases, V lost 5 bases, and 9 bases had no gene match. Germline CDR1 is LNHDA and CDR2 is SQIVND (reference sequence). The CDR3 coding sequence is TGTGCCAGTAGTCTCGACAGGGGTCAGAGCGGGGAGCTGTTTTTT. It translates to CASSLDRGQSGELFF.

The chain has TRBV24-1 and TRBJ2-7; D is unresolved. The CDR3 covers 13 residues. CDR1 and CDR2 (germline): KGHDR, SFDVKD. Trimming took off 9 bases at V and 5 bases at J, with 16 bases between the two ends. Here the CDR3 reads CATPFSVQNEQYF. CDR3 nucleotides: TGTGCCACCCCTTTTTCAGTGCAGAACGAGCAGTACTTC.

The genes are TRBV5-1 and TRBJ2-1; maybe TRBD2 (7 bases). V was pared by 0 bases and J by 8 bases, with 9 bases between. The germline CDR1 and CDR2 sequences are SGHRS and YFSETQ. The CDR3 is made up of 13 amino acids. CDR3 residues: CASSLVGGDEQFF. CDR3 in DNA: TGCGCCAGCAGCTTGGTAGGGGGGGATGAGCAGTTCTTC.

DNA of the CDR3: TGTGCCATCAGTGAACAAGGAAACACCATATATTTT. Its translation: CAISEQGNTIYF. V and J are TRBV10-3 and TRBJ1-3; no definite D call. Germline loops: CDR1 ENHRY, CDR2 SYGVKD. Between the trimmed V and J ends, which lost 3 bases and 4 bases, there was a span of 4 bases. CDR3 length: 12 amino acids.

V and J are TRBV7-8 and TRBJ1-2; D perhaps matches TRBD1 (5 bases). V gave up 3 bases and J gave up 4 bases, with 12 bases separating them. Germline CDR1 reads SGHVS; CDR2 reads FQNEAQ. The CDR3 covers 14 residues. CDR3 amino acids: CASSLNGAGYGYTF. The CDR3 nucleotides are TGTGCCAGCAGCTTGAATGGGGCCGGCTATGGCTACACCTTC.

J is TRBJ2-1 and V is TRBV28, with D tentatively TRBD1 (6 bases). Trimming stripped 5 bases from V and 5 bases from J, with 16 bases between. This CDR3 has 15 amino acids. Germline V gives CDR1 MDHEN, CDR2 SYDVKM. This CDR3 is CASSPLRGSNNEQFF. CDR3 coding DNA: TGTGCCAGCAGTCCTCTAAGGGGGAGTAACAATGAGCAGTTCTTC.

The chain has TRBV3-1 (or the pseudogene TRBV3-2) and TRBJ2-5; D not certain. V lost 6 bases and J lost 0, with 8 bases in between. CDR1 is LGHDT and CDR2 is YNNKEL in the germline V gene (reference sequence). The CDR3 runs to 13 residues. The CDR3, as DNA: TGTGCCAGCAGAAGCGCCTACCAAGAGACCCAGTACTTC. This gives the protein CASRSAYQETQYF.